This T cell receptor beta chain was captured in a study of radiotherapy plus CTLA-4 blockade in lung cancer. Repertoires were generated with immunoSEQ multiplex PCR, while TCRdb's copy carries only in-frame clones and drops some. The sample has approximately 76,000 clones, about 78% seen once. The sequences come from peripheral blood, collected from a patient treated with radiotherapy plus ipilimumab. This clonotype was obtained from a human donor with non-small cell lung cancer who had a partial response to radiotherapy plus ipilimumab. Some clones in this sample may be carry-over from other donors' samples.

The CDR3 DNA reads as TGTGCCAGCAGCACGAGTTTGACAGGGTTGACCGGGGAGCTGTTTTTT. Its translation is CASSTSLTGLTGELFF. The rearrangement links TRBV5-6 to TRBJ2-2; 7 positions match TRBD1. V was clipped by 4 bases and J by 5 bases; unmatched bases: 11. Germline values: CDR1 SGHDT, CDR2 YYEEEE. This CDR3 spans 16 amino acids. The full variable domain, completed using reference TRBV5-6 and TRBJ2-2, is DAGVTQSPTHLIKTRGQQVTLRCSPKSGHDTVSWYQQALGQGPQFIFQYYEEEERQRGNFPDRFSGHQFPNYSSELNVNALLLGDSALYLCASSTSLTGLTGELFFGEGSRLTVL.